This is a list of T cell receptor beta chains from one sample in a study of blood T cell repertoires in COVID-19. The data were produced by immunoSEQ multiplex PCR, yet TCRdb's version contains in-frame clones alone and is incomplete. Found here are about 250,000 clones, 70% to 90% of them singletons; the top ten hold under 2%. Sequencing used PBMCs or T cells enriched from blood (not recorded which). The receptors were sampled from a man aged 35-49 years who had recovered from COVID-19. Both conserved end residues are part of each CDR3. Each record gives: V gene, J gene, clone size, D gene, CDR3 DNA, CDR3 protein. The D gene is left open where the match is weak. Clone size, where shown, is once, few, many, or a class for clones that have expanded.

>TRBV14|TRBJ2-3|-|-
TGTGCCAGCAGCCAAGATATGACTCGCAGTACGCAGTATTTT
CASSQDMTRSTQYF
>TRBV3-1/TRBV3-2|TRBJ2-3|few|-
TGTGCCAGCAGCCAAGAGGTGGGGGGACCGAAGGGGCAGTATTTT
CASSQEVGGPKGQYF
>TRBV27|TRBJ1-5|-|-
TGTGCCAGCAGCGGGAGCAATCAGCCCCAGCATTTT
CASSGSNQPQHF
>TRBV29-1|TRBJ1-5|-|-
TGCAGCGTTGAAGCCGACAGCATCCAGCATTTT
CSVEADSIQHF
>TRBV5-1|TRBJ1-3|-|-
TGCGCCAGCAGCTTGGCGGGAGGGTTCAGTGGAAACACCATATATTTT
CASSLAGGFSGNTIYF
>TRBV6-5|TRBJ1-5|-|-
TGTGCCAGCCGGGAAACAGACCGCTGGCCCCAGCATTTT
CASRETDRWPQHF
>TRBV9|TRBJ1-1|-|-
TGTGCCAGCAGCGTAGTCTCCCTAAAAGGAGTTAACACTGAAGCTTTCTTT
CASSVVSLKGVNTEAFF
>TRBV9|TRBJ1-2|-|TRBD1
TGTGCCAGCAGCGCTTATACAGGGGCTATGCAGGGCTACACCTTC
CASSAYTGAMQGYTF
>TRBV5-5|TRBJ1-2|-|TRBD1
TGTGCCAGCAGCCAGGTGGTGACAGGGGGCGATGGCTACACCTTC
CASSQVVTGGDGYTF
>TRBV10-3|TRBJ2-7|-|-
TGTGCCATCAGTGAGTCTCTACAGGTAACCTACGAGCAGTACTTC
CAISESLQVTYEQYF
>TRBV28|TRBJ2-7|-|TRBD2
TGTGCCAGCAGTAAATCCGGGACTAGCGGGAGGGCCTCCTACGAGCAGTACTTC
CASSKSGTSGRASYEQYF
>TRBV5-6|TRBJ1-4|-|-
TGTGCCAGCAGCTTGCGGGGGGCTGGTGAAAAACTGTTTTTT
CASSLRGAGEKLFF
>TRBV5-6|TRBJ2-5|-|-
TGTGCCAGCAGCTTGCGTTTAGACGGACTTCAAGAGACCCAGTACTTC
CASSLRLDGLQETQYF
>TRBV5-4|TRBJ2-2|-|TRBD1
TGTGCCAGCAGGGGGGACAGTCGGACCGGGGAGCTGTTTTTT
CASRGDSRTGELFF
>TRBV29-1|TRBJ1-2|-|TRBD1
TGCAGCGCCGCAACAGGGGCTAACTATGGCTACACCTTC
CSAATGANYGYTF
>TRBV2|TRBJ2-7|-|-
TGTGCCAGCATTTGGTCCAGTACCAGCTCCTACGAGCAGTACTTC
CASIWSSTSSYEQYF
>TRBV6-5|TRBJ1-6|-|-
TGTGCCAGCAGTTACGGGTGGAGCTCCTATAATTCACCCCTCCACTTT
CASSYGWSSYNSPLHF
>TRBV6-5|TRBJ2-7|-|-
TGTGCCAGCAACCTACGGGGGACAGACTACGAGCAGTACTTC
CASNLRGTDYEQYF
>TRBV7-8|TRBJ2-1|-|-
TGTGCCAGCAGCCCGGACTGGGGGCGGCAGTTCTTC
CASSPDWGRQFF
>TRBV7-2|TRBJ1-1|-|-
TGTGCCGCACGGGACACCTCGTGGACTGAAGCTTTCTTT
CAARDTSWTEAFF
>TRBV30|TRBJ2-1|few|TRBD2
TGTGCCTGGATCGGTCTAGCGGGTTACAATGAGCAGTTCTTC
CAWIGLAGYNEQFF
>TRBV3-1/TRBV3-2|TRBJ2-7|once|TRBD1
TGTGCCAGCAGCGTTATGAACAGGGGGTTCTACGAGCAGTACTTC
CASSVMNRGFYEQYF
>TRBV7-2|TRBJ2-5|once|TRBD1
TGTGCCAGCGCAGGGGGCGGTGAGACCCAGTACTTC
CASAGGGETQYF
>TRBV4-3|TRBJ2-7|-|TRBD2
TGCGCCAGCAGCCAAGATCAGGACGGGGGGATCTCCTACGAGCAGTACTTC
CASSQDQDGGISYEQYF
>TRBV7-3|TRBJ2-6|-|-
TGTGCCAGCAGCTTAATGGCGCAGGGTAGCTCTGGGGCCAACGTCCTGACTTTC
CASSLMAQGSSGANVLTF
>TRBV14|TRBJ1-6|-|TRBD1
TGTGCCAGCAGCCAAGATGTGCAGGGGGCCACGAGCTCCTATAATTCACCCCTCCACTTT
CASSQDVQGATSSYNSPLHF
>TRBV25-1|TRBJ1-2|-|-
TGTGCCAGCAGTGAAGCACCTATCCTAGGCTACACCTTC
CASSEAPILGYTF
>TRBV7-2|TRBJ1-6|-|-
TGTGCCAGCAGCACAAGTAATTCACCCCTCCACTTT
CASSTSNSPLHF
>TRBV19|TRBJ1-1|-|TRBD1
TGTGCCAGTCGGACAGGAACCATGAACACTGAAGCTTTCTTT
CASRTGTMNTEAFF
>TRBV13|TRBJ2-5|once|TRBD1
TGTGCCAGCAGCTTAGGCACAGGGGGCGCGGGGGTCGTCGAAGAGACCCAGTACTTC
CASSLGTGGAGVVEETQYF
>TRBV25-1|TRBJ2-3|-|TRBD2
TGTGCCAGCAGTGAATTCAGCGGGGGCTTCACAGATACGCAGTATTTT
CASSEFSGGFTDTQYF
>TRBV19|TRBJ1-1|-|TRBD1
TGTGCCAGTAGCATACATTCGGACAGGTTGAACACTGAAGCTTTCTTT
CASSIHSDRLNTEAFF
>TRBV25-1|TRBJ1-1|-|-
TGTGCCAGCAGCCGTTATGAGTCTGAAGCTTTCTTT
CASSRYESEAFF
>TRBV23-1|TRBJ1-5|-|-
TGCGCCAGCAGTCAATCCCGACAGGAGAATCAGCCCCAGCATTTT
CASSQSRQENQPQHF
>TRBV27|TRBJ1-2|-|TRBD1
TGTGCCAGCGGGGCCGACGACAGGGACGTCTATGGCTACACCTTC
CASGADDRDVYGYTF
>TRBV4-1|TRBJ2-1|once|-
TGCGCCAGCAGCCAAGATTCGGGGAGGAGCCGGCATGAGCAGTTCTTC
CASSQDSGRSRHEQFF
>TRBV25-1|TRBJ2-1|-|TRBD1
TGTGCCAGCAGTAGACAGGGTCCTTCTTGGAATGAGCAGTTCTTC
CASSRQGPSWNEQFF
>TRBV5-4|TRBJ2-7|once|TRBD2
TGTGCCAGCAGGATAGCGGGGGGGCCGAGGGAGCAGTACTTC
CASRIAGGPREQYF
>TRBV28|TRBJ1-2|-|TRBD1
TGTGCCAGCAGTTTACCCGGGACAGGGGGCGGGGGCTACACCTTC
CASSLPGTGGGGYTF
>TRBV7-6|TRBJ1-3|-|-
TGTGCCAGCAGCTTAGCGAGTGGAAACACCATATATTTT
CASSLASGNTIYF
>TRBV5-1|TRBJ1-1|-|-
TGCGCCAGCAGAAGGGCAGGGCATACTGACACTGAAGCTTTCTTT
CASRRAGHTDTEAFF
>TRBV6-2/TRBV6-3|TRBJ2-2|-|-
TGTGCCAGCAGCCAAACCGGGACTTCCTTTAACACCGGGGAGCTGTTTTTT
CASSQTGTSFNTGELFF
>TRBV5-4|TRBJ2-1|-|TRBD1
TGTGCCAGCCACCCTGACAGGGGGCGTATCAATGAGCAGTTCTTC
CASHPDRGRINEQFF
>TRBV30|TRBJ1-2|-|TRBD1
TGTGCCTGGAGTGTTTCGGGACAGGGGGCGCGGGGCTACACCTTC
CAWSVSGQGARGYTF
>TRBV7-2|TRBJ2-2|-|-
TGTGCCAGCGGCGCCAGCTCTATAGCTACCGGGGAGCTGTTTTTT
CASGASSIATGELFF
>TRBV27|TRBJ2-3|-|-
TGTGCCAGCAAAGCGGAAGCGTACACAGATACGCAGTATTTT
CASKAEAYTDTQYF
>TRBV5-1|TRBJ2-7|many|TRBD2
TGCGCCAGCAGCTTGTTGCGGGAGCCGCCCCTCGAGCAGTACTTC
CASSLLREPPLEQYF
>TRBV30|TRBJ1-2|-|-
TGTGCCTGGAGTGTCGGTAGTGGCAGGAACTATGGCTACACCTTC
CAWSVGSGRNYGYTF
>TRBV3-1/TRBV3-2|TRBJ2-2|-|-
TGTGCCAGCAGCCCAACAGGGTCCGGGGAGCTGTTTTTT
CASSPTGSGELFF
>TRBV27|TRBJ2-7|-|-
TGTGCCAGCAGGGGGGGACAGACCCCTCGGGCCTACGAGCAGTACTTC
CASRGGQTPRAYEQYF
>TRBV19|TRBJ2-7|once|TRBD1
TGTGCCAGTAGTCCGGGGACAGGGGCCTCCTACGAGCAGTACTTC
CASSPGTGASYEQYF
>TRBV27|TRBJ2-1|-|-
TGTGCCAGCAGATTCTTGCATGGAGGGCCCTACAATGAGCAGTTCTTC
CASRFLHGGPYNEQFF
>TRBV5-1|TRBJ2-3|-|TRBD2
TGCGCCAGCAGCTTAGAAGTAGCGGGGGCCACAGATACGCAGTATTTT
CASSLEVAGATDTQYF